The 20 T cell receptor beta chains below all came from one sample that was sequenced in a study of early T cells in non-severe SARS-CoV-2 infection. TCRdb used MiXCR to reprocess the 5' RACE reads, holding one entry per CDR3 protein. This table has approximately 65,000 distinct CDR3 sequences, around 10% appearing once. The material was whole blood, obtained at baseline. Receptor source: an adult who was a healthcare worker with PCR-confirmed SARS-CoV-2 infection or an uninfected control (not recorded which).

The chain uses TRBV7-9 and TRBJ2-3; 7 nucleotides match TRBD1. The CDR3 extends over 17 amino acids. The V gene end was trimmed by 11 bases and the J gene end by 4 bases; junction bases not matched to a gene: 21. The germline V gene encodes CDR1 SEHNR and CDR2 FQNEAQ (reference sequence). This CDR3 reads CAGSLRQGHRGPDTQYF. CDR3 coding DNA: TGTGCCGGATCCCTCCGACAGGGTCATAGGGGGCCAGATACGCAGTATTTT.

The chain joins TRBV12-3 or TRBV12-4 to TRBJ1-5; D possibly corresponds to TRBD1 (6 bases). The CDR3 has 13 amino acids. V lost 5 bases to trimming and J lost 7 bases, with 12 bases between them. The CDR3 reads CASSAGAVQPQHF. DNA for the CDR3: TGTGCCAGCAGTGCGGGGGCTGTACAGCCCCAGCATTTT.

This clonotype has at least ten counts. This chain uses TRBV13 with TRBJ2-2, with no clear D. Germline loops: CDR1 PRHDT, CDR2 FYEKMQ (reference sequence). V lost 1 base and J 2 bases, leaving 8 bases between the germline ends. This CDR3 region has 15 residues. The CDR3 loop reads CASSLVAVNTGELFF. In DNA form, the CDR3 reads TGTGCCAGCAGCTTAGTGGCGGTTAACACCGGGGAGCTGTTTTTT. The full variable domain, in which reference TRBV13 and TRBJ2-2 provide the parts outside the CDR3, is AAGVIQSPRHLIKEKRETATLKCYPIPRHDTVYWYQQGPGQDPQFLISFYEKMQSDKGSIPDRFSAQQFSDYHSELNMSSLELGDSALYFCASSLVAVNTGELFFGEGSRLTVL.

In this sample, this clonotype turned up a few times. The chain recombines TRBV3-1 with TRBJ2-3, with D unclear. CDR1 and CDR2 (germline): LGHDT, YNNKEL (reference sequence). Trimming took off 3 bases at V and 3 bases at J, with 7 bases between the two ends. CDR3 length: 13 residues. For the CDR3, the DNA is TGTGCCAGCAGCCACGTGCCAACAGATACGCAGTATTTT. Protein: CASSHVPTDTQYF.

This clonotype turned up a few times. The rearrangement joins TRBV25-1 to TRBJ2-5; 8 nucleotides match TRBD1. The junction had 1 base not matched to a gene; V was cut back by 4 bases and J by 0 bases. CDR3 length: 14 amino acids. CDR1 and CDR2 from the germline V gene are MGHDK and SYGVNS. The CDR3 sequence: CASSGTGNQETQYF. The CDR3 nucleotides are TGTGCCAGCAGTGGGACAGGGAACCAAGAGACCCAGTACTTC.

This clonotype has a count of ten or more. This chain connects TRBV2 to TRBJ2-7; D might be TRBD2 (5 bases). V shed 2 bases and J shed 9 bases, with 20 bases lying between them. The CDR3 runs 15 residues. Germline V gene lookup returns CDR1 SNHLY and CDR2 FYNNEI. The CDR3 nucleotides are TGTGCCAGCAGTGAATTGGAAGCCTCTACGGGAAGGCAGTACTTC. Its translation is CASSELEASTGRQYF.

This clonotype was seen more than once but under ten times. The CDR3: CASSMGRGKNEQYF. CDR3 DNA: TGTGCCAGTAGTATGGGCAGGGGGAAAAACGAGCAGTACTTC. This chain connects TRBV19 to TRBJ2-7; TRBD1 agrees at 7 bases. This CDR3 comprises 14 residues. The trim removed 3 bases at V and 5 bases at J, leaving 7 bases unmatched. Germline CDR1 is LNHDA and CDR2 is SQIVND (reference sequence). The variable domain in full, with the rest retrieved from reference TRBV19 and TRBJ2-7, is DGGITQSPKYLFRKEGQNVTLSCEQNLNHDAMYWYRQDPGQGLRLIYYSQIVNDFQKGDIAEGYSVSREKKESFPLTVTSAQKNPTAFYLCASSMGRGKNEQYFGPGTRLTVT.

The J gene is TRBJ2-1, the V gene TRBV5-1, with TRBD1 identical over 7 bases. After removal of 0 bases from V and 4 bases from J, the junction contained 4 bases not matched to a gene. Germline V gene sequence: CDR1 SGHRS, CDR2 YFSETQ. CDR3 length: 15 residues. CDR3 bases: TGCGCCAGCAGCTTGGGGACAGGTTATTACAATGAGCAGTTCTTC. Translation gives CASSLGTGYYNEQFF.

This clonotype was detected ten times or more. J is TRBJ2-4 and V is TRBV9, with TRBD2 as a possible D gene (6 bases). V shed 4 bases and J shed 7 bases, with 15 bases lying between them. This CDR3 has 14 amino acids. The germline CDR1 and CDR2 sequences are SGDLS and YYNGEE. The CDR3 loop reads CASSPGGLVNIQYF. The CDR3 coding sequence is TGTGCCAGCAGCCCTGGAGGGCTGGTGAACATTCAGTACTTC.

This clonotype was counted between two and nine times. This chain links TRBV20-1 with TRBJ2-5; either TRBD1 or TRBD2 may supply D (6 bases each). This CDR3 is 15 amino acids long. Trimming removed 3 bases at V and 7 bases at J, with 21 bases between. CDR1 and CDR2 from the germline V gene are DFQATT and SNEGSKA (reference sequence). For the CDR3, the DNA is TGCAGTGCTAGGGAAGAATGGGGGGCGCGGGGGACCCAGTACTTC. This encodes CSAREEWGARGTQYF.

This clonotype occurred a few times. An end of the junction differs from the germline gene, which may be a read error. The rearrangement links TRBV10-3 to TRBJ2-5, with 7 bases aligning to TRBD2. This CDR3 has 13 residues. Per the germline V gene, CDR1 is ENHRY and CDR2 is SYGVKD. The CDR3 DNA reads TGTGCCATCAGCCCTAGCGGCCAAGAGGCCCAGTACTTC. Translation: CAISPSGQEAQYF.

This clonotype was seen only a few times. The rearrangement uses TRBV7-8 and TRBJ1-1, with TRBD1 matching 7 bases. The length of the CDR3 is 14 residues. J was trimmed by 5 bases and V by 3 bases; bases with no gene match: 6. Germline assignment: CDR1 SGHVS and CDR2 FQNEAQ. CDR3 protein: CASSFTDRVTEAFF. The CDR3 region has the DNA TGTGCCAGCAGCTTTACCGACAGGGTGACTGAAGCTTTCTTT.

This chain links TRBV6-5 with TRBJ2-1; D is unresolved. V gave up 2 bases and J gave up 2 bases, with 10 bases separating them. The CDR3 totals 15 residues. CDR1 MNHEY and CDR2 SVGAGI come from the germline V gene. CDR3 sequence reads: CASSYRDTTYNEQFF. CDR3 in DNA: TGTGCCAGCAGTTACAGAGACACAACCTACAATGAGCAGTTCTTC.

Only a few counts were recorded for this clonotype. The CDR3 is CASSLRGGELFF. CDR3 sequence (DNA): TGTGCCAGCAGTTTAAGAGGCGGGGAGCTGTTTTTT. J is TRBJ2-2 and V is TRBV28, with no clear D. In germline, CDR1 is MDHEN, CDR2 SYDVKM. This CDR3 region has 12 residues. V shed 2 bases and J shed 7 bases, with 5 bases lying between them.

This clonotype was seen at least ten times. The V and J genes are TRBV2 and TRBJ2-3, with TRBD2 identical over 12 bases. J was trimmed by 6 bases and V by 5 bases; bases with no gene match: 6. The CDR3 is 15 amino acids. Germline V gives CDR1 SNHLY, CDR2 FYNNEI. The CDR3 loop is CASSHLAGGQDTQYF. The CDR3 nucleotides read TGTGCCAGCAGTCACCTAGCGGGGGGGCAGGATACGCAGTATTTT.

This clonotype occurred many times. The genes are TRBV11-2 and TRBJ2-3, with D tentatively TRBD1 (5 bases). Trimming stripped 5 bases from V and 5 bases from J, with 23 bases between. The CDR3 loop spans 17 amino acids. Germline CDR1 reads SGHAT; CDR2 reads FQNNGV. The CDR3 region is CASSLTDLGVWVDTQYF. The CDR3 nucleotides are TGTGCCAGCAGCCTCACCGACCTAGGGGTCTGGGTAGATACGCAGTATTTT.

The table lists this clonotype with a count of one. The chain recombines TRBV7-2 with TRBJ2-5, with no clear D. Germline CDR1 SGHTA, CDR2 FQGNSA. Trimming cost V 1 base and J 1 base, with 10 bases left between them. The length of the CDR3 is 15 residues. The CDR3 region has the DNA TGTGCCAGCAGCTTAGGAATCCGGGTCCAAGAGACCCAGTACTTC. Protein product: CASSLGIRVQETQYF.

In this sample, this clonotype turned up a few times. The CDR3 spells CSARDLAGDTGELFF. DNA of the CDR3: TGCAGTGCTAGAGATCTAGCGGGGGACACCGGGGAGCTGTTTTTT. The chain links TRBV20-1 to TRBJ2-2; TRBD2 agrees at 10 bases. The CDR3 consists of 15 residues. With 0 bases clipped from V and 3 bases from J, the junction kept 1 base outside the gene matches. CDR1 is DFQATT, CDR2 SNEGSKA, per germline (reference sequence).

This clonotype occurred a few times. This sequence joins TRBV9 and TRBJ1-2; unclear D gene. Trimming pared 0 bases from V and 3 bases from J, leaving 12 bases between. The CDR3 has 15 residues. The germline V gene encodes CDR1 SGDLS and CDR2 YYNGEE. This CDR3 is CASSVADERDYGYTF. The CDR3 coding sequence is TGTGCCAGCAGCGTAGCGGACGAGCGCGACTATGGCTACACCTTC.

This clonotype was detected a few times. V gene TRBV7-3 combines with J gene TRBJ2-7, with 9 bases that match TRBD2. V shed 3 bases and J 4 bases; nucleotides not matched to a gene: 7. Per germline, CDR1 SGHTA and CDR2 FQGTGA. This CDR3 has 15 residues. CDR3 nucleotide sequence: TGTGCCAGCAGCTTGGCGGCTAGCGGGACATACGAGCAGTACTTC. Translated: CASSLAASGTYEQYF.